The 10 T cell receptor beta chains below all came from one sample that was sequenced in a study of blood T cell repertoires in COVID-19. This table comes from immunoSEQ multiplex PCR, and its TCRdb copy is limited to in-frame clones, with some not included. The table has approximately 190,000 clones, 84% seen once. The material sequenced was peripheral blood. Source of these receptors: a woman in her 70s with active or convalescent COVID-19.

This chain joins TRBV2 and TRBJ2-1; 7 positions agree with TRBD1. CDR1 SNHLY and CDR2 FYNNEI come from the germline V gene. J was trimmed by 1 base and V by 7 bases; bases with no gene match: 7. The CDR3 spans 15 residues. CDR3 in DNA: TGTGCCAGCACCCTCCAGGGGGTTTCCTACAATGAGCAGTTCTTC. The encoded protein is CASTLQGVSYNEQFF. Full variable domain (remainder filled in from reference TRBV2 and TRBJ2-1): EPEVTQTPSHQVTQMGQEVILRCVPISNHLYFYWYRQILGQKVEFLVSFYNNEISEKSEIFDDQFSVERPDGSNFTLKIRSTKLEDSAMYFCASTLQGVSYNEQFFGPGTRLTVL.

The genes are TRBV18 and TRBJ2-7, with 10 bases identical to TRBD1. The CDR3 contains 13 residues. The ends lost 6 bases at V and 5 bases at J; junction bases unmatched: 4. Germline CDR1 and CDR2: KGHSH and LQKENI. The CDR3 spells CASSSTGGNEQYF. DNA of the CDR3: TGTGCCAGCTCCTCGACAGGGGGCAACGAGCAGTACTTC.

The chain couples TRBV3-1 (or the pseudogene TRBV3-2) to TRBJ1-3, with no clear D. The V gene lost 2 bases and the J gene lost 0 bases, with 8 bases spanning the gap. The CDR3 loop spans 15 amino acids. The germline V gene has CDR1 LGHDT and CDR2 YNNKEL (reference sequence). CDR3 protein: CASSQTGISGNTIYF. The CDR3 bases are TGTGCCAGCAGCCAAACGGGGATCTCTGGAAACACCATATATTTT.

This clone was counted only a few times. The rearrangement joins TRBV9 to TRBJ2-1, with a weak D call TRBD1 (6 bases). V was cut by 3 bases and J by 5 bases, with 21 bases left in between. Germline V gene lookup returns CDR1 SGDLS and CDR2 YYNGEE. The length of the CDR3 is 17 residues. CDR3 residues: CASSAHQRTDDNNEQFF. CDR3 coding DNA: TGTGCCAGCAGCGCACACCAAAGGACAGATGATAACAATGAGCAGTTCTTC.

This clone was detected only once. The chain recombines TRBV4-1 with TRBJ2-5; 16 nucleotides line up with TRBD2. J was trimmed by 4 bases and V by 5 bases; bases with no gene match: 7. Germline V gene data show CDR1 as MGHRA and CDR2 as YSYEKL. The CDR3 consists of 17 residues. DNA for the CDR3: TGCGCCAGCAGCTCCGGGACTAGCGGGAGGGGGGGAGAGACCCAGTACTTC. Translation gives CASSSGTSGRGGETQYF.

The V gene is TRBV4-1, the J gene TRBJ2-1; TRBD2 matches at 7 bases. J gave up 7 bases and V 4 bases, and 7 bases lay outside the gene matches. The CDR3 is 14 residues long. Germline V lookup: CDR1 MGHRA, CDR2 YSYEKL. CDR3 nucleotides: TGCGCCAGCAGCCGTAGGCGGGAGCATAATGAGCAGTTCTTC. Its protein is CASSRRREHNEQFF.

The chain uses TRBV19 and TRBJ2-2; 8 bases align to TRBD2. V gave up 5 bases and J gave up 1 base; unmatched junction bases: 6. The germline V gene encodes CDR1 LNHDA and CDR2 SQIVND (reference sequence). The CDR3 totals 16 residues. The CDR3 loop reads CASSFGGRLNTGELFF. In nucleotides, the CDR3 is TGTGCCAGTAGTTTTGGCGGGAGGCTGAACACCGGGGAGCTGTTTTTT.

The J gene is TRBJ2-5, the V gene TRBV6-6, with D perhaps TRBD2 (6 bases). Trimming stripped 2 bases from V and 5 bases from J, with 6 bases between. The CDR3 sequence is 12 residues long. Per germline, CDR1 MNHNY and CDR2 SVGAGI (reference sequence). The CDR3 nucleotides read TGTGCCAGCAGTTACAGCGGGGAGACCCAGTACTTC. Residues: CASSYSGETQYF.

V gene TRBV5-5 combines with J gene TRBJ1-2; a possible D gene is TRBD1 (5 bases). Trimming removed 2 bases at V and 8 bases at J, with 19 bases between. Germline V gene sequence: CDR1 SGHKS, CDR2 YYEKEE (reference sequence). CDR3 length: 15 residues. The CDR3 nucleotides are TGTGCCAGCAGCTTATGGACGGACCCCCGGGGGGGCTACACCTTC. Translation gives CASSLWTDPRGGYTF.

This chain joins TRBV9 and TRBJ2-1; D call uncertain. The length of the CDR3 is 15 residues. V shed 0 bases and J shed 5 bases, with 12 bases lying between them. Germline CDR1 reads SGDLS; CDR2 reads YYNGEE. CDR3 in amino acids: CASSVATRLNNEQFF. CDR3 DNA: TGTGCCAGCAGCGTAGCTACGAGACTTAACAATGAGCAGTTCTTC.